The 21 T cell receptor beta chains below were found in one sample sequenced in a study of T cells in Graves' hyperthyroidism and ophthalmopathy. Amplification of TCR beta CDR3 regions used RNA as the template. HTBI primers were used for first-round RT-PCR of the TCR CDR3. MiXCR, run by TCRdb on the multiplex PCR reads, gives a single entry per CDR3 protein. The table shows 550,000 to 650,000 distinct CDR3 sequences, with less than 15% occurring only once. Sequencing used blood. These receptor sequences come from a woman in her thirties or forties with Graves' hyperthyroidism.

This clonotype was recorded many times. V usage is TRBV11-2 and J usage is TRBJ2-1; the match to TRBD2 covers 7 bases. The germline CDR1 and CDR2 sequences are SGHAT and FQNNGV. The ends lost 5 bases at V and 1 base at J; junction bases unmatched: 8. CDR3 length: 16 amino acids. The chain's CDR3 is CASSTGLTWSYNEQFF. In DNA form, the CDR3 reads TGTGCCAGCAGCACGGGACTAACATGGTCCTACAATGAGCAGTTCTTC.

The rearrangement links TRBV10-3 to TRBJ1-5; D unresolved. Germline CDR1 ENHRY, CDR2 SYGVKD. The V gene lost 5 bases and the J gene lost 6 bases, with 11 bases spanning the gap. The CDR3 totals 13 residues. The CDR3 loop is CAISLEGGQPQHF. CDR3 DNA sequence: TGTGCCATCAGTTTGGAAGGAGGTCAGCCCCAGCATTTT.

This clonotype was found a few times. The rearrangement links TRBV6-2 or TRBV6-3 to TRBJ2-7; D call uncertain. The CDR3 runs to 15 residues. CDR1 and CDR2 (germline): MNHEY, SVGEGT. Trimming took off 7 bases at V and 2 bases at J, with 18 bases between the two ends. In DNA form, the CDR3 reads TGTGCCAGCACAACCCCCGATCCAACCCCCTACGAGCAGTACTTC. It encodes CASTTPDPTPYEQYF.

In this sample, this clonotype turned up many times. J is TRBJ2-1 and V is TRBV28; 14 bases are shared with TRBD2. V lost 0 bases, J lost 9 bases, and 7 bases stayed unmatched. The CDR3 runs 17 residues. In germline, CDR1 is MDHEN, CDR2 SYDVKM. The CDR3 region is CASSLWTSGRARGEQFF. In DNA form, the CDR3 reads TGTGCCAGCAGTTTATGGACTAGCGGGAGGGCGAGGGGTGAGCAGTTCTTC.

This clonotype was recorded a few times. J is TRBJ2-3 and V is TRBV6-1, with 7 bases that match TRBD1. J lost 0 bases, V lost 6 bases, and 9 bases had no gene match. From germline, CDR1 is MNHNS and CDR2 SASEGT. This CDR3 has 16 amino acids. This chain's CDR3 is CASSNTGDISTDTQYF. CDR3 nucleotide sequence: TGTGCCAGCAGCAACACAGGGGATATCAGCACAGATACGCAGTATTTT.

This clonotype was found many times. The chain joins TRBV27 to TRBJ2-7; D is ambiguous. The V gene's germline CDR1 is MNHEY and CDR2 SMNVEV (reference sequence). Trimming removed 5 bases from V and 0 bases from J, with 14 bases in between. The CDR3 consists of 15 residues. CDR3 residues: CASSAVLTASYEQYF. In DNA, the CDR3 is TGTGCCAGCAGTGCCGTGCTGACGGCCTCCTACGAGCAGTACTTC.

This clonotype was detected many times. The chain employs TRBV28 and TRBJ1-1; possibly TRBD1 for D (6 bases). The CDR3 contains 17 residues. The germline V gene encodes CDR1 MDHEN and CDR2 SYDVKM. V shed 9 bases and J shed 0 bases, with 23 bases lying between them. The CDR3 loop reads CASRGNPFGGMNTEAFF. In DNA form, the CDR3 reads TGTGCCAGTAGGGGGAACCCATTTGGGGGGATGAACACTGAAGCTTTCTTT.

This clonotype appeared a few times. The chain is built from TRBV5-1 and TRBJ1-1, with D perhaps matching TRBD1 (5 bases). The V gene's germline CDR1 is SGHRS and CDR2 YFSETQ. This CDR3 is 14 amino acids long. The ends were cut back, 2 bases at V and 4 bases at J, with 12 bases in the middle. The CDR3 DNA follows: TGCGCCAGCAGCTTCGGGGGTTCGGGCACTGAAGCTTTCTTT. Encoded protein: CASSFGGSGTEAFF.

This clonotype occurred many times. The gene calls are TRBV2 and TRBJ2-7; 12 bases align to TRBD2. The V gene's germline CDR1 is SNHLY and CDR2 FYNNEI. The V and J ends lost 3 bases and 4 bases, in that order; junction bases with no gene match: 7. CDR3 size: 16 residues. The CDR3 DNA reads TGTGCCAGCAGTGACGGACTAGCGGGATTCGGGTACGAGCAGTACTTC. Residues: CASSDGLAGFGYEQYF.

This clonotype was seen at least ten times. The chain uses TRBV3-1 and TRBJ1-3; D is uncertain. Germline values: CDR1 LGHDT, CDR2 YNNKEL (reference sequence). The germline V and J ends were trimmed by 2 bases and 7 bases, with 12 bases remaining between them. This CDR3 is built from 14 residues. For the CDR3, the DNA is TGTGCCAGCAGCCAACCCGGGCTCGAGAACACCATATATTTT. Protein: CASSQPGLENTIYF.

This clonotype was counted many times. V and J are TRBV12-5 and TRBJ2-3, with D tentatively TRBD1 or TRBD2 (5 bases each). CDR1 and CDR2 from the germline V gene are LGHNT and FRNRAP. V was clipped by 1 base and J by 2 bases, with 19 bases between them. The length of the CDR3 is 18 residues. The CDR3 is CASGLDLLGVSNTDTQYF. CDR3 coding DNA: TGTGCTAGTGGTTTGGACCTACTAGGGGTCTCTAACACAGATACGCAGTATTTT.

This clonotype was detected only a few times. V and J are TRBV19 and TRBJ2-2; 14 bases agree with TRBD2. This CDR3 has 17 amino acids. The V gene's germline CDR1 is LNHDA and CDR2 SQIVND (reference sequence). The trim removed 7 bases at V and 6 bases at J, leaving 10 bases unmatched. The CDR3 coding sequence is TGTGCCAGTACCCCGACTAGCGGGAGGGCCCTATCCGGGGAGCTGTTTTTT. It yields the protein CASTPTSGRALSGELFF.

The chain uses TRBV10-3 and TRBJ1-5; D not certain. The CDR3 length is 13 residues. The germline CDR1 and CDR2 sequences are ENHRY and SYGVKD. V dropped 3 bases and J dropped 5 bases, with 8 bases sitting between them. The CDR3 coding sequence is TGTGCCATCAGTGAAAGCGACGATCAGCCCCAGCATTTT. This encodes CAISESDDQPQHF.

The V and J genes are TRBV9 and TRBJ1-2; no clear D. The germline V gene encodes CDR1 SGDLS and CDR2 YYNGEE. The CDR3 covers 16 residues. Trimming left V 4 bases short and J 5 bases short, with 21 bases between. CDR3 DNA: TGTGCCAGCAGCCCGACGGGCAGTATGGGCCCGTATGGCTACACCTTC. It specifies CASSPTGSMGPYGYTF.

This clonotype appeared many times. V gene TRBV2 combines with J gene TRBJ2-7; TRBD2 matches at 8 bases. The CDR3 spans 15 residues. In germline, CDR1 is SNHLY, CDR2 FYNNEI. V was pared by 4 bases and J by 3 bases, with 8 bases of the junction left unmatched. The chain's CDR3 is CASSGPGSGDYEQYF. CDR3 DNA sequence: TGTGCCAGCAGTGGCCCAGGTAGCGGGGACTACGAGCAGTACTTC.

V is TRBV20-1 and J is TRBJ1-5, with D possibly matching TRBD1 (5 bases). The ends were cut back, 6 bases at V and 2 bases at J, with 17 bases in the middle. The germline CDR1 and CDR2 sequences are DFQATT and SNEGSKA (reference sequence). The CDR3 has 15 amino acids. Here the CDR3 reads CSAGGAGDGNQPQHF. In nucleotides, the CDR3 is TGCAGTGCCGGGGGTGCGGGGGATGGCAATCAGCCCCAGCATTTT.

This clonotype was recorded at least ten times. The chain is built from TRBV28 and TRBJ2-1; D not resolved. The germline V and J ends were trimmed by 6 bases and 6 bases, with 3 bases remaining between them. CDR1 is MDHEN, CDR2 SYDVKM, per germline. This CDR3 spans 10 amino acids. The CDR3 region has the DNA TGTGCCAGCAGCGCCAATGAGCAGTTCTTC. Encoded protein: CASSANEQFF.

This clonotype was recorded at least ten times. The chain combines TRBV20-1 with TRBJ2-4; D possibly corresponds to TRBD2 (5 bases). Trimming removed 5 bases from V and 5 bases from J, with 13 bases in between. This CDR3 contains 13 residues. Germline V gene sequence: CDR1 DFQATT, CDR2 SNEGSKA (reference sequence). CDR3 nucleotide sequence: TGCAGTGCTGCGTTGGAGGTCCAAAACATTCAGTACTTC. Amino acid sequence: CSAALEVQNIQYF.

The sample holds many counts of this clonotype. The chain recombines TRBV20-1 with TRBJ2-7; TRBD2 matches at 7 bases. Germline assignment: CDR1 DFQATT and CDR2 SNEGSKA (reference sequence). The CDR3 is made up of 12 amino acids. Trimming removed 3 bases from V and 6 bases from J; junction bases left unmatched: 5. CDR3 in DNA: TGCAGTGCTAGGTGGGAGGGCAGCGAGCAGTACTTC. Its protein product is CSARWEGSEQYF.

This clonotype was observed many times. The chain carries TRBV27 and TRBJ1-5; D gene uncertain. CDR1 MNHEY and CDR2 SMNVEV come from the germline V gene (reference sequence). The CDR3 is made up of 14 amino acids. Trimming cost V 2 bases and J 3 bases, with 8 bases left between them. CDR3 in amino acids: CASSLNPYNQPQHF. Written as DNA, the CDR3 is TGTGCCAGCAGTTTAAACCCTTACAATCAGCCCCAGCATTTT.

The chain uses TRBV13 and TRBJ2-1; 16 bases are shared with TRBD2. This CDR3 spans 16 amino acids. Losses at the gene ends were 5 bases for V and 7 bases for J; bases not matched to a gene: 5. Germline V gene data show CDR1 as PRHDT and CDR2 as FYEKMQ (reference sequence). DNA of the CDR3: TGTGCCAGCAGCCCCGGGACTAGCGGGAGGGGTAATGAGCAGTTCTTC. It is translated as CASSPGTSGRGNEQFF.